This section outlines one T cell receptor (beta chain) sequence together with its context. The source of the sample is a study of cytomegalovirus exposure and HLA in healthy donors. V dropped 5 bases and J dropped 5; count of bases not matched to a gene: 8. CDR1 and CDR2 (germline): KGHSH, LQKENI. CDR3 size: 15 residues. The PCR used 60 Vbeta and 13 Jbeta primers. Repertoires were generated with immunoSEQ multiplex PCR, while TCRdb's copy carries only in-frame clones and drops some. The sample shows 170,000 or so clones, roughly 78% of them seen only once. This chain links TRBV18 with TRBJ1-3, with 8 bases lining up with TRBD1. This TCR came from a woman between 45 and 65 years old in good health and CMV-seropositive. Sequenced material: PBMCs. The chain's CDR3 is CASSKGQASRNTIYF. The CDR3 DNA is TGTGCCAGCTCAAAGGGACAGGCCTCGAGAAACACCATATATTTT. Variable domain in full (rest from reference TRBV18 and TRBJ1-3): NAGVMQNPRHLVRRRGQEARLRCSPMKGHSHVYWYRQLPEEGLKFMVYLQKENIIDESGMPKERFSAEFPKEGPSILRIQQVVRGDSAAYFCASSKGQASRNTIYFGEGSWLTVV.